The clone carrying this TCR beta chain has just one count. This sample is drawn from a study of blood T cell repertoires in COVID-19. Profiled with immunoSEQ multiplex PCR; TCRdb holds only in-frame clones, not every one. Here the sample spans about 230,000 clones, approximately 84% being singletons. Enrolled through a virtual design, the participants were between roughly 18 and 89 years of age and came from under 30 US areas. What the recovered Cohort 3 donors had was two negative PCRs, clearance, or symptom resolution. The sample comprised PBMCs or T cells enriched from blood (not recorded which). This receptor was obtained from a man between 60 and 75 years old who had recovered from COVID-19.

CDR3 region: CASRPGQGAYEQYF. CDR3 nucleotide sequence: TGTGCCAGCAGACCAGGACAGGGGGCCTACGAGCAGTACTTC. The chain links TRBV27 to TRBJ2-7; 10 bases align to TRBD1. This CDR3 region has 14 residues. Germline V CDR1 and CDR2: MNHEY, SMNVEV (reference sequence). With 6 bases clipped from V and 2 bases from J, the junction kept 4 bases outside the gene matches.